This T cell receptor beta chain was found in a study of technical replicates of blood from several donors. The CDR3 length is 16 residues. V shed 2 bases and J shed 2 bases, with 16 bases lying between them. Germline assignment: CDR1 SGHRS and CDR2 YFSETQ. Data came from immunoSEQ multiplex PCR; TCRdb stores just in-frame clones and leaves some out. The sample yields 85,000 to 95,000 clones, 90% to 96% seen once. This chain joins TRBV5-1 and TRBJ2-5; D is undetermined. This clonotype originated in a human donor in good health. Sequenced sample: T cells isolated from PBMCs. As DNA, the CDR3 is TGCGCCAGCAGCTTTTTCCTCTCAGCTAGTCAAGAGACCCAGTACTTC. Protein product: CASSFFLSASQETQYF.